This record covers a single T cell receptor (beta chain). Its antigen is still unknown. The study made its TCR cDNA through 5'RACE template switching. That step introduced a universal primer site along with UMIs. TCRdb fed the 5' RACE reads into MiXCR, producing one record per CDR3 protein. In the table there are around 300,000 distinct CDR3 sequences, roughly 13% of which are singletons. This entry is derived from a study of T cells after yellow fever vaccination. Turning to the study itself: Low-cell-number fractions underwent preparation using SMART-Seq v4 Ultra Low Input. Study outcomes and limitations: Abundant clonotypes (contaminants from the bulk population) could be present in FACS-sorted repertoires. Booster samples showed a return of most primary-vaccination clones (approximately 96% CD4, about 88% CD8).

V lost 1 base and J lost 9, with 10 bases in between. The CDR3 runs 13 residues. Germline values: CDR1 SGHTA, CDR2 FQGNSA. The gene calls are TRBV7-2 and TRBJ2-1; tentatively, D is TRBD1 (6 bases). The sample consisted of CD4+ T cells sorted from PBMCs, taken 45 days after the yellow fever booster vaccination. The origin of this receptor is a young man who received the YFV17D yellow fever vaccine. DNA for the CDR3: TGTGCCAGCAGCTTAGGGGGGCGAAGTGAGCAGTTCTTC. Its protein is CASSLGGRSEQFF.